This TCR beta chain was recovered during a study of blood T cell repertoires in COVID-19. V lost 2 bases, J lost 2 bases, and 6 bases lay in between. Germline CDR1 is LNHDA and CDR2 is SQIVND (reference sequence). This CDR3 has 13 residues. Data came from immunoSEQ multiplex PCR; TCRdb stores just in-frame clones and leaves some out. This repertoire shows approximately 300,000 clones, around 86% found once; its top ten account for about 10%. The V and J genes are TRBV19 and TRBJ2-5; the D is unclear. The sequence derives from a woman aged 18-30 years who had recovered from COVID-19. The specimen was PBMCs or T cells enriched from blood (not recorded which). The CDR3 nucleotides read TGTGCCAGTAGTATACGACATCAAGAGACCCAGTACTTC. Its protein product is CASSIRHQETQYF.